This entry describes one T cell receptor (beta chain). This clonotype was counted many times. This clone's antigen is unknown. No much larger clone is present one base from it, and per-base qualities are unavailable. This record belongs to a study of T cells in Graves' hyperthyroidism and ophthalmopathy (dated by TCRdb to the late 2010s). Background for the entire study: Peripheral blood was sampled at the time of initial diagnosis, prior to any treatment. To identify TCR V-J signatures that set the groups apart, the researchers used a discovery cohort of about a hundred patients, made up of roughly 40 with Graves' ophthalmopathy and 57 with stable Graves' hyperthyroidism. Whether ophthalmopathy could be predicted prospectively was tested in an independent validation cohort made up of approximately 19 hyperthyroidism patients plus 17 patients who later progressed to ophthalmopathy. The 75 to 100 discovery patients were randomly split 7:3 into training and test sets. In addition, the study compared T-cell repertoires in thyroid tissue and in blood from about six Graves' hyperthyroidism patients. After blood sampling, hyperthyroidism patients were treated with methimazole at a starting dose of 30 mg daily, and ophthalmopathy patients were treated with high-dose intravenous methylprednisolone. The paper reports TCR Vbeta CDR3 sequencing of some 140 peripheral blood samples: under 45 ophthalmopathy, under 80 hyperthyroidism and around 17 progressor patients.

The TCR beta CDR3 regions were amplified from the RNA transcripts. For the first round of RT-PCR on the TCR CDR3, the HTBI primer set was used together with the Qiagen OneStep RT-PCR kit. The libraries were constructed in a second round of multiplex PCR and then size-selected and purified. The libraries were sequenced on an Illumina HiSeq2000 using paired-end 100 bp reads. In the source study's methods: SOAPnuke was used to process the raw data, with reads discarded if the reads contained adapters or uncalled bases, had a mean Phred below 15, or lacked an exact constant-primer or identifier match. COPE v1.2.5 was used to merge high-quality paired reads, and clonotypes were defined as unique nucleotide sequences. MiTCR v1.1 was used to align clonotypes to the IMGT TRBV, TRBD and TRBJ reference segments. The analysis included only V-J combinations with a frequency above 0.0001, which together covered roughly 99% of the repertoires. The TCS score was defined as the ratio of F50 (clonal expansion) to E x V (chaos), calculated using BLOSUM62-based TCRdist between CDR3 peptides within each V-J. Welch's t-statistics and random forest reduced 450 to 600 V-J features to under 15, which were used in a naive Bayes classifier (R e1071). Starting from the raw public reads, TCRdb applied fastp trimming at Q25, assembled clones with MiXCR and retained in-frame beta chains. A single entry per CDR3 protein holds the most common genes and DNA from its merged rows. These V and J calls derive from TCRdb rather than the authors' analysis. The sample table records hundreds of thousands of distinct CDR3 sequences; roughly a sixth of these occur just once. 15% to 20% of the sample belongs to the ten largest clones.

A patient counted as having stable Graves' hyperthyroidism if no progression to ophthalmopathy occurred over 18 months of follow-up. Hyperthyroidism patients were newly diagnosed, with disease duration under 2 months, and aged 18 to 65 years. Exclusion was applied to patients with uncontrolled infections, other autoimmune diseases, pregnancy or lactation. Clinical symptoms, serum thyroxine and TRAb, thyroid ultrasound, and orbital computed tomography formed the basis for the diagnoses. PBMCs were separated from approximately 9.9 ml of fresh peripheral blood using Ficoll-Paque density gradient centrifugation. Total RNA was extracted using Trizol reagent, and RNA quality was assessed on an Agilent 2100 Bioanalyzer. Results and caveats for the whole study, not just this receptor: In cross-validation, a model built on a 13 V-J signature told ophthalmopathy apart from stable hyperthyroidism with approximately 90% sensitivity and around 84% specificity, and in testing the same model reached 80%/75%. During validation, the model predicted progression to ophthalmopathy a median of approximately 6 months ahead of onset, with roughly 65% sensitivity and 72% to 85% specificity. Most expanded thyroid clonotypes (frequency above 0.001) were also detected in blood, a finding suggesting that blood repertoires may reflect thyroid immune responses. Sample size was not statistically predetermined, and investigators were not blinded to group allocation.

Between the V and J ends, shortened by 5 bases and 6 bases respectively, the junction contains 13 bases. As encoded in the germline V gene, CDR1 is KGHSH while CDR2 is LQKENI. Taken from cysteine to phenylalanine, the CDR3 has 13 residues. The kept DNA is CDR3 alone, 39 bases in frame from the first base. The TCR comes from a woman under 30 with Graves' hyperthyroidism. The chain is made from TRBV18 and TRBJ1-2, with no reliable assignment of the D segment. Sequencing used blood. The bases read TGTGCCAGCTCAACCTACGCGAGCGATGGCTACACCTTC. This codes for CASSTYASDGYTF.